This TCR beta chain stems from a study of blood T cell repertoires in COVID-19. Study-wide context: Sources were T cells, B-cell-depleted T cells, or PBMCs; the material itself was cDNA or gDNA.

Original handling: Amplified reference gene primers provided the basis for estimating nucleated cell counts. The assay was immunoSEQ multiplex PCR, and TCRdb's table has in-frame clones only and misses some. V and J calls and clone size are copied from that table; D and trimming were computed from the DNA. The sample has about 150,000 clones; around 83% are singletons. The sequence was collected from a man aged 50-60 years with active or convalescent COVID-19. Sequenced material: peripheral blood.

Here the CDR3 DNA reads TGTGCCAGCAGCTCTGAGCGGGGGAACCGGGAGACCCAGTACTTC. Protein: CASSSERGNRETQYF. The chain carries TRBV7-2 and TRBJ2-5; 8 bases align to TRBD2. J gave up 5 bases and V 4 bases, and 9 bases lay outside the gene matches. This CDR3 region has 15 residues. The germline gives CDR1 SGHTA, CDR2 FQGNSA.